The 21 T cell receptor beta chains below were found in one sample sequenced in a study of T cells in tuberculosis. Some clones are missing from TCRdb's copy, which holds only in-frame ones; the method was immunoSEQ multiplex PCR. The table shows approximately 88,000 clones, with under 95% occurring only once. Sorting used thawed, overnight-rested PBMC stained with anti-CD3, a viability dye and GMM-loaded CD1B tetramer. The CD1B tetramers carried C32 glucose monomycolate purified from Rhodococcus equi. The sequencing input was CD1b-GMM tetramer-negative cells sorted from PBMCs. These receptors originate from an adult woman with latent tuberculosis.

This chain links TRBV7-3 with TRBJ2-3; D unresolved. Germline V gene lookup returns CDR1 SGHTA and CDR2 FQGTGA. V lost 3 bases and J 4 bases, leaving 8 bases between the germline ends. CDR3 length: 13 residues. CDR3 in amino acids: CASSFDSADTQYF. CDR3 nucleotides: TGTGCCAGCAGCTTCGACTCGGCAGATACGCAGTATTTT.

J is TRBJ2-3 and V is TRBV10-3, with D possibly being TRBD1 (6 bases). Germline V gives CDR1 ENHRY, CDR2 SYGVKD. The CDR3 contains 15 residues. V dropped 6 bases and J dropped 2 bases, with 15 bases sitting between them. The CDR3 is CAIRGADLFTDTQYF. The CDR3 DNA is TGTGCCATCAGGGGGGCGGACCTTTTCACAGATACGCAGTATTTT.

The rearrangement links TRBV6-1 to TRBJ2-4; the match to TRBD2 covers 7 bases. Germline CDR1 MNHNS, CDR2 SASEGT. The CDR3 length is 16 residues. Losses at the gene ends were 2 bases for V and 4 bases for J; bases not matched to a gene: 8. The CDR3 bases are TGTGCCAGCAGTGAATATGTTGGGGGGGGAAAAAACATTCAGTACTTC. Protein: CASSEYVGGGKNIQYF.

With respect to this clone: The junction departs from the called germline gene at one end, perhaps through a read error. The J gene is TRBJ2-2, the V gene TRBV4-1; possibly TRBD1 for D (6 bases). Germline loops: CDR1 MGHRA, CDR2 YSYEKL. CDR3 length equals 15 residues. The DNA of the CDR3 is TGCGCCAGCAGCGAAGATAGGGGGAGCACCGGGGAGCTGTTTTTT. Translation gives CASSEDRGSTGELFF.

V usage is TRBV10-2 and J usage is TRBJ2-7; 8 positions agree with TRBD2. Germline V gives CDR1 WSHSY, CDR2 SAAADI. The CDR3 has 17 amino acids. J lost 4 bases, V lost 2 bases, and 13 bases had no gene match. CDR3 DNA sequence: TGCGCCAGCAGTGAGCGGGAGGGGGTGCCCAAAAATTACGAGCAGTACTTC. Translated, it gives CASSEREGVPKNYEQYF.

The V gene is TRBV5-5, the J gene TRBJ1-6; TRBD1 matches at 9 bases. The CDR3 spans 15 residues. V shed 4 bases and J 10 bases; nucleotides not matched to a gene: 9. Germline V CDR1 and CDR2: SGHKS, YYEKEE (reference sequence). CDR3 DNA sequence: TGTGCCAGCAGCCCTAGGACAGGGGTGCGCTCACCCCTCCACTTT. Protein: CASSPRTGVRSPLHF.

The V gene is TRBV27, the J gene TRBJ1-1, with D possibly being TRBD1 (5 bases). The CDR3 is 14 residues long. Germline assignment: CDR1 MNHEY and CDR2 SMNVEV (reference sequence). Trimming took 5 bases from V and 5 from J, leaving 15 bases between them. CDR3 sequence (DNA): TGTGCCAGCAGTCAAAACCGGGGGAGGACTGAAGCTTTCTTT. Its translation is CASSQNRGRTEAFF.

V and J are TRBV29-1 and TRBJ1-2, with TRBD1 matching 9 bases. CDR1 SQVTM and CDR2 ANQGSEA come from the germline V gene. The CDR3 runs 11 residues. V lost 7 bases and J lost 6; bases outside the gene matches: 3. DNA for the CDR3: TGCAGCGGGTGGACAGGGGATGGCTACACCTTC. This encodes CSGWTGDGYTF.

Details on this clone: A read error may produce the germline difference seen at one junction end. The genes are TRBV7-9 and TRBJ2-1; 10 bases are a match to TRBD2. The CDR3 is made up of 15 amino acids. Germline V gene sequence: CDR1 SEHNR, CDR2 FQNEAQ (reference sequence). The CDR3 loop is CAGSLSSGGINEQFF. CDR3 nucleotide sequence: TGTGCCGGCAGCTTAAGTAGCGGGGGGATCAATGAGCAGTTCTTC.

This chain links TRBV27 with TRBJ1-1, with D tentatively TRBD1 (6 bases). Germline CDR1 reads MNHEY; CDR2 reads SMNVEV (reference sequence). The ends were cut back, 6 bases at V and 4 bases at J, with 18 bases in the middle. The CDR3 runs 15 residues. CDR3 residues: CASSPRGSGITEAFF. The CDR3 bases are TGTGCCAGCAGCCCAAGGGGGTCAGGGATCACTGAAGCTTTCTTT.

This clone was picked up one time. The genes are TRBV4-3 and TRBJ2-1; D perhaps matches TRBD2 (5 bases). Germline-derived CDR1 and CDR2 are LGHNA and YSLEER. Trimming took off 3 bases at V and 0 bases at J, with 12 bases between the two ends. The CDR3 loop spans 16 amino acids. The CDR3 DNA sequence: TGCGCCAGCAGCCACCGACGAGGGTACTCCTACAATGAGCAGTTCTTC. Amino acids: CASSHRRGYSYNEQFF.

This clone has a single count. The chain employs TRBV4-3 and TRBJ2-2; 7 nucleotides align to TRBD2. Trimming cost V 1 base and J 7 bases; bases outside gene matches: 15. Germline V lookup: CDR1 LGHNA, CDR2 YSLEER. The CDR3 totals 18 residues. The CDR3 nucleotides read TGCGCCAGCAGCCAAGGGGTGACTAGCACAGGAGGAGGCGGGGAGCTGTTTTTT. This sequence encodes CASSQGVTSTGGGGELFF.

This sequence joins TRBV11-2 and TRBJ2-7; 10 bases agree with TRBD2. This CDR3 is 18 amino acids long. CDR1 is SGHAT, CDR2 FQNNGV, per germline. After removal of 5 bases from V and 1 base from J, the junction contained 14 bases not matched to a gene. The CDR3 DNA follows: TGTGCCAGCAGCAGAGACCTAGCGGGGGCCGCCATATCCTACGAGCAGTACTTC. Translated: CASSRDLAGAAISYEQYF. Supplemented by reference TRBV11-2 and TRBJ2-7, the full variable domain reads EAGVAQSPRYKIIEKRQSVAFWCNPISGHATLYWYQQILGQGPKLLIQFQNNGVVDDSQLPKDRFSAERLKGVDSTLKIQPAKLEDSAVYLCASSRDLAGAAISYEQYFGPGTRLTVT.

V is TRBV6-6 and J is TRBJ2-1; D not resolved. The V end was cut by 2 bases, the J end by 10 bases, with 12 bases between. CDR1 is MNHNY, CDR2 SVGAGI, per germline (reference sequence). This CDR3 spans 13 amino acids. CDR3 DNA: TGTGCCAGCAGTTACGAACCCGTTCGGGAGCAGTTCTTC. Protein: CASSYEPVREQFF.

The genes are TRBV19 and TRBJ1-2; no reliable D call. Per the germline V gene, CDR1 is LNHDA and CDR2 is SQIVND (reference sequence). Trimming stripped 3 bases from V and 8 bases from J, with 10 bases between. The length of the CDR3 is 12 residues. The CDR3 region is CASSIDHGGYTF. The CDR3 bases are TGTGCCAGTAGTATCGACCACGGGGGCTACACCTTC.

J is TRBJ2-5 and V is TRBV13, with a possible D match to TRBD2 (5 bases). The CDR3 loop spans 14 amino acids. Trimming cost V 2 bases and J 1 base, with 8 bases left between them. Germline-derived CDR1 and CDR2 are PRHDT and FYEKMQ (reference sequence). DNA for the CDR3: TGTGCCAGCAGCTTAAGGACTTTCCAAGAGACCCAGTACTTC. Translating gives CASSLRTFQETQYF.

This chain connects TRBV19 to TRBJ1-6; D uncertain. The CDR3 is made up of 15 amino acids. Germline V gene sequence: CDR1 LNHDA, CDR2 SQIVND (reference sequence). The V and J ends lost 4 bases and 6 bases respectively, with 13 bases between them. The CDR3: CASSSRGLGNSPLHF. The CDR3 nucleotides are TGTGCCAGTAGTAGTAGAGGGTTAGGTAATTCACCCCTCCACTTT.

V and J are TRBV7-2 and TRBJ1-2; TRBD1 might be the D (5 bases). The CDR3 is made up of 13 amino acids. Trimming removed 3 bases from V and 3 bases from J, with 8 bases in between. Germline V gives CDR1 SGHTA, CDR2 FQGNSA. The CDR3 loop is CASSLGRDYGYTF. The CDR3 DNA reads TGTGCCAGCAGCTTGGGCAGGGACTATGGCTACACCTTC.

This chain joins TRBV30 and TRBJ1-1; 7 nucleotides line up with TRBD1. CDR3 length equals 14 residues. Germline V gene sequence: CDR1 GTSNPN, CDR2 SVGIG (reference sequence). With 4 bases clipped from V and 4 bases from J, the junction kept 9 bases outside the gene matches. This chain's CDR3 is CAWTEQGYGTEAFF. The CDR3 nucleotides are TGTGCCTGGACCGAACAGGGGTATGGCACTGAAGCTTTCTTT.

This chain links TRBV30 with TRBJ1-2; no clear D gene. CDR3 length equals 13 residues. Trimming removed 3 bases from V and 0 bases from J, with 8 bases in between. Germline CDR1 GTSNPN, CDR2 SVGIG (reference sequence). The chain's CDR3 is CAWSAGTNYGYTF. DNA for the CDR3: TGTGCCTGGAGCGCCGGGACTAACTATGGCTACACCTTC.

The chain is built from TRBV5-6 and TRBJ1-2, with a weak D call TRBD1 (5 bases). The germline V and J ends were trimmed by 0 bases and 3 bases, with 9 bases remaining between them. From germline, CDR1 is SGHDT and CDR2 YYEEEE. CDR3 length: 14 amino acids. This chain's CDR3 is CASSLVGRDYGYTF. CDR3 DNA: TGTGCCAGCAGCTTGGTCGGCAGGGACTATGGCTACACCTTC.